This T cell receptor beta chain was profiled in a study of T cells in localized non-small cell lung cancer. Study-level results: Higher blood T cell density went with longer overall survival. Maximal T cell clonality occurred in uninvolved adjacent lung, with tumor ranking below it.

Libraries were prepared by immunoSEQ multiplex PCR; TCRdb keeps only in-frame clonotypes and omits some of them. The sample holds over 55,000 clones, around 90% seen once. In this sample, this clone turned up once. Its matching antigen is unknown. The CDR3 spans 15 residues. V lost 4 bases to trimming and J lost 8 bases; unmatched junction nucleotides: 8. The germline CDR1 and CDR2 sequences are SNHLY and FYNNEI. V usage is TRBV2 and J usage is TRBJ1-6; 7 bases agree with TRBD1. The specimen was peripheral blood, collected before any cancer treatment. The TCR comes from a woman between 35 and 75 years old with stage I lung adenocarcinoma. For the CDR3, the DNA is TGTGCCAGCAGTGGGCCGACAGGGCGGGATTCACCCCTCCACTTT. Translation: CASSGPTGRDSPLHF.